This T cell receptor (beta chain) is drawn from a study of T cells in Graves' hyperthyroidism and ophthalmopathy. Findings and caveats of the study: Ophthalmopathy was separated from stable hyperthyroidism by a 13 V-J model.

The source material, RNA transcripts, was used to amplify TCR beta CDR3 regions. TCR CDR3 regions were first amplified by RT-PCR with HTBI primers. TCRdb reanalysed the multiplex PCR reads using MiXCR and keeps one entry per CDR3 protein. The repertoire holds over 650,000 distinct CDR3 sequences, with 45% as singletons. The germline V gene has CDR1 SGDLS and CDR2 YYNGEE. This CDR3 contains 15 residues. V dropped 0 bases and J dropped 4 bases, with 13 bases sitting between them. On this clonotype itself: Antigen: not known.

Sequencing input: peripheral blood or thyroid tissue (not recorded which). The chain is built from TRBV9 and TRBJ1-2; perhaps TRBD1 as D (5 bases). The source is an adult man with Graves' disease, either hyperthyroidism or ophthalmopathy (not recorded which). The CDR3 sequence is CASSVDPGVIYGYTF. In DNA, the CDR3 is TGTGCCAGCAGCGTAGACCCGGGGGTCATCTATGGCTACACCTTC.